Sequencing of this T cell receptor beta chain was carried out in a study of T cells in women clearing cervical HPV infection. About the study: Case blood drawn at lesion detection; control blood after infection cleared. Cases' blood sampling followed lesion detection by median around 160 days (90 to 200).

As for this clone: Its specificity is unknown.

Libraries were prepared by immunoSEQ multiplex PCR; TCRdb keeps only in-frame clonotypes and omits some of them. In all, the sample yields some 33,000 clones. Study-wide points: It is unknown whether associations predate infection; no effector/memory or HPV-specific sorting.

This sequence originates from a woman between 18 and 75 years old with a cervical HPV16 infection that either progressed to CIN3+ or cleared (not recorded which). Input material: blood buffy coat.

CDR3: CSAQTPGQQNTDTQYF. CDR3 bases read: TGCAGTGCTCAAACTCCGGGACAGCAAAACACAGATACG. The chain is built from TRBV20-1 and TRBJ2-3, with 7 bases lining up with TRBD1. The sequenced fragment ends 3 residues before the CDR3 boundary, so the rest is inferred from the germline J gene. CDR3 length equals 16 residues. CDR1 and CDR2 (germline): DFQATT, SNEGSKA (reference sequence). V lost 5 bases, J lost 2 bases, and 13 bases stayed unmatched.